This section outlines one T cell receptor (beta chain) sequence together with its context. What it binds is not known. The germline V and J ends were trimmed by 7 bases and 7 bases, with 14 bases remaining between them. Germline V CDR1 and CDR2: MNHNS, SASEGT. The CDR3 is 12 residues long. The data are from a study of blood T cells in healthy people across ages. Study-wide findings and caveats: The percentage of naive T cells correlated strongly with TCR beta diversity.

The use of a sample-barcoded 5' primer and a J-beta primer mix characterized a second PCR of roughly 6 to 11 cycles. Each CDR3 protein is one row after TCRdb ran MiXCR on the 5' RACE reads. The repertoire holds 590,000 or so distinct CDR3 sequences, roughly 30% seen once, with approximately 14% in the top ten. The sequence was obtained from a woman aged 80 or over in good health. The chain links TRBV6-1 to TRBJ2-7; D uncertain. Material: blood. CDR3 nucleotide sequence: TGTGCCAGCACCTCGTTCGTGGGTGAGCAGTACTTC. It codes for CASTSFVGEQYF.